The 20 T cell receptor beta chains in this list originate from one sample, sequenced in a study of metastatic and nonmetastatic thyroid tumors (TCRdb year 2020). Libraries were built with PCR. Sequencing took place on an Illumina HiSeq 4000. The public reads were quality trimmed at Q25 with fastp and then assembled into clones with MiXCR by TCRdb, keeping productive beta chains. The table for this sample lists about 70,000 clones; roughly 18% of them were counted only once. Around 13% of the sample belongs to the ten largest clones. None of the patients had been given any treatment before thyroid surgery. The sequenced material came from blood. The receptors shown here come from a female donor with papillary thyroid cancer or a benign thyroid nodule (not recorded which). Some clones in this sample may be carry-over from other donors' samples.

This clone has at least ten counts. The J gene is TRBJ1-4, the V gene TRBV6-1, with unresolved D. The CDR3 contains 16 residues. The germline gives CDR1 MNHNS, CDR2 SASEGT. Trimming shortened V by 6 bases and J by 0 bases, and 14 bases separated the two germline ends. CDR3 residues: CASRPTPSATNEKLFF. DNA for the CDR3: TGTGCCAGCAGACCGACCCCAAGTGCAACTAATGAAAAACTGTTTTTT.

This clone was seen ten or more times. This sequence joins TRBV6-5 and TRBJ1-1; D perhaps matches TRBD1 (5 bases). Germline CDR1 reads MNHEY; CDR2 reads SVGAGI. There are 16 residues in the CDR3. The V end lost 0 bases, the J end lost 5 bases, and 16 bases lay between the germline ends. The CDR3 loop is CASSYSPPGSGTEAFF. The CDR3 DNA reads TGTGCCAGCAGTTACTCCCCCCCAGGGAGCGGAACTGAAGCTTTCTTT.

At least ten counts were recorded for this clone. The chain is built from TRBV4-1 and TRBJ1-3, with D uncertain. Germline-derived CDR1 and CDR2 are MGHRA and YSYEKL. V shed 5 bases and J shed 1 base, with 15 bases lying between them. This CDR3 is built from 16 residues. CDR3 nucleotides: TGCGCCAGCAGCTCAAGTGCACTGCCGTCTGGAAACACCATATATTTT. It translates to CASSSSALPSGNTIYF.

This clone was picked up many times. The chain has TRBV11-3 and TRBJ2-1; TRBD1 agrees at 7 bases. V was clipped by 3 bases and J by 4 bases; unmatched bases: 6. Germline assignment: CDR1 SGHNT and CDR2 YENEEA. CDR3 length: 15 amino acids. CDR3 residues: CASSFTEGAYNEQFF. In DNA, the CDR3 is TGTGCCAGCAGCTTCACTGAGGGGGCTTACAATGAGCAGTTCTTC.

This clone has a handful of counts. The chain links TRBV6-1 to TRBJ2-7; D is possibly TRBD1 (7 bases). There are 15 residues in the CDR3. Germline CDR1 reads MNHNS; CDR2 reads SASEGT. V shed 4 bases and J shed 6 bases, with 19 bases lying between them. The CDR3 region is CASSVPGGKFGEQYF. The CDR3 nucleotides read TGTGCCAGCAGTGTCCCAGGGGGGAAGTTCGGCGAGCAGTACTTC.

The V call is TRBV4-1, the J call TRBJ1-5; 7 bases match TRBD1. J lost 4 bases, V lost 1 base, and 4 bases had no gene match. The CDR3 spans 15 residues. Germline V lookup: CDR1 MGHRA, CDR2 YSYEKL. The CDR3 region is CASSQGTGKNQPQHF. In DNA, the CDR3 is TGCGCCAGCAGCCAAGGGACAGGCAAAAATCAGCCCCAGCATTTT.

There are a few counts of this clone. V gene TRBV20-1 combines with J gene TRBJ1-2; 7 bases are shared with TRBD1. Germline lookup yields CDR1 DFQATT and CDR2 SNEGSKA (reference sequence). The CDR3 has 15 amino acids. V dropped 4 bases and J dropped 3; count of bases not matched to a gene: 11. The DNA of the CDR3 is TGCAGTGCTACAGGGGGTCAGGGTTCCTACTATGGCTACACCTTC. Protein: CSATGGQGSYYGYTF.

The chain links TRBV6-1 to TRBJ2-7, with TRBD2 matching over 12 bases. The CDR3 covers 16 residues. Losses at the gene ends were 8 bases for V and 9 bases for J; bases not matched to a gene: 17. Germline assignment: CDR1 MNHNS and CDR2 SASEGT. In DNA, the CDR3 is TGTGCCAGCTCTAAAGGGGCGACTAGCGGGAGCTCGGGGCAGTACTTC. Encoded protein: CASSKGATSGSSGQYF.

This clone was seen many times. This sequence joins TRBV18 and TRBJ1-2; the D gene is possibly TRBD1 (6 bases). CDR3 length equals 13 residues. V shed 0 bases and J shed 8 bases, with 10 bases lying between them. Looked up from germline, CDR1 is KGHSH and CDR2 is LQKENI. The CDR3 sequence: CASSPPSGEGYTF. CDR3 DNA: TGTGCCAGCTCACCACCCTCAGGGGAGGGCTACACCTTC.

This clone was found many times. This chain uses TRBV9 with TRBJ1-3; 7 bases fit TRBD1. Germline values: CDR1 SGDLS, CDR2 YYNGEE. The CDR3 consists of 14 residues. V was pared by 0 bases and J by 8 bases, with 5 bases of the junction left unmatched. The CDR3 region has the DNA TGTGCCAGCAGCGTAGGGACAGGAGGGGACACCATATATTTT. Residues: CASSVGTGGDTIYF.

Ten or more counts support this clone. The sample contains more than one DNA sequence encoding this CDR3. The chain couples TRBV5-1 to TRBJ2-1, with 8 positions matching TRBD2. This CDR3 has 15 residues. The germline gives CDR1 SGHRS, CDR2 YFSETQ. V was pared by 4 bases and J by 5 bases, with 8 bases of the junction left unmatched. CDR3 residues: CASSLTTSAHNEQFF. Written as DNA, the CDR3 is TGCGCCAGCAGCCTGACGACTAGCGCGCACAATGAGCAGTTCTTC.

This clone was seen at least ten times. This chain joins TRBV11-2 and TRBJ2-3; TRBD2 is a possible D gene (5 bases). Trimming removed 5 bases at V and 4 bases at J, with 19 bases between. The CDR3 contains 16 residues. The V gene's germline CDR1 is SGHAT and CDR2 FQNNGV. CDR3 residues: CASSPLEVVVADTQYF. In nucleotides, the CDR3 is TGTGCCAGCAGCCCCCTGGAGGTGGTGGTTGCAGATACGCAGTATTTT.

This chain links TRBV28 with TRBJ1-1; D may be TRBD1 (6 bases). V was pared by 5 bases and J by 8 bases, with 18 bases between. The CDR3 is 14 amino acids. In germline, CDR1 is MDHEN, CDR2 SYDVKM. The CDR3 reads CASSPPYQTGEAFF. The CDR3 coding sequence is TGTGCCAGCAGTCCCCCGTACCAAACAGGGGAAGCTTTCTTT.

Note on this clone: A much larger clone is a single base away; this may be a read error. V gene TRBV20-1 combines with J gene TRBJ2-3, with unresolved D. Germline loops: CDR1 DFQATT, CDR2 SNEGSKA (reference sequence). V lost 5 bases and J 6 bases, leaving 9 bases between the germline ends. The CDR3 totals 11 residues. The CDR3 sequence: CSADMGDTQYF. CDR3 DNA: TGCAGTGCTGATATGGGGGATACGCAGTATTTT.

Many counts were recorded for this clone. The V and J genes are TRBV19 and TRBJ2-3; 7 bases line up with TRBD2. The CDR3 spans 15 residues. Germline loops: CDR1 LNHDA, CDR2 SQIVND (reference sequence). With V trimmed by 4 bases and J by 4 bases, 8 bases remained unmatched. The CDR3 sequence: CASSTLREAPDTQYF. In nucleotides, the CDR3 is TGTGCCAGTAGTACCCTCCGGGAGGCCCCAGATACGCAGTATTTT. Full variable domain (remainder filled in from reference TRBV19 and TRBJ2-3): DGGITQSPKYLFRKEGQNVTLSCEQNLNHDAMYWYRQDPGQGLRLIYYSQIVNDFQKGDIAEGYSVSREKKESFPLTVTSAQKNPTAFYLCASSTLREAPDTQYFGPGTRLTVL.

CDR3 amino acids: CASGSHRGSEQYF. DNA for the CDR3: TGTGCCAGCGGATCACACAGGGGCAGCGAGCAGTACTTC. V gene TRBV6-1 combines with J gene TRBJ2-7, with TRBD1 matching over 7 bases. Trimming removed 8 bases from V and 6 bases from J; junction bases left unmatched: 10. This CDR3 spans 13 amino acids. Looked up from germline, CDR1 is MNHNS and CDR2 is SASEGT.

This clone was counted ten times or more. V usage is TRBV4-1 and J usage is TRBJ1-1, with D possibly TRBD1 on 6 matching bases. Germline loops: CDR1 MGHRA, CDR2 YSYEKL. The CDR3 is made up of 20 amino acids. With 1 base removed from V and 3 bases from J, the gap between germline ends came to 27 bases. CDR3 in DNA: TGCGCCAGCAGCCAAGCGGGATTAAGGGGGAGGGCCGAACGGGACACTGAAGCTTTCTTT. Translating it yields CASSQAGLRGRAERDTEAFF.

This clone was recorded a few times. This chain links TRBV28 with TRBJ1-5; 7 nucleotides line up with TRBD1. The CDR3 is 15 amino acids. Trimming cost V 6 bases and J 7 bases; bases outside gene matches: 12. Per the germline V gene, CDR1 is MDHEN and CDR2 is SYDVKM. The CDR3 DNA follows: TGTGCCAGCAGAGCACGACAGGGAGAGATCCAGCCCCAGCATTTT. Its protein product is CASRARQGEIQPQHF. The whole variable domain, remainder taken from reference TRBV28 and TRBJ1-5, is DVKVTQSSRYLVKRTGEKVFLECVQDMDHENMFWYRQDPGLGLRLIYFSYDVKMKEKGDIPEGYSVSREKKERFSLILESASTNQTSMYLCASRARQGEIQPQHFGDGTRLSIL.

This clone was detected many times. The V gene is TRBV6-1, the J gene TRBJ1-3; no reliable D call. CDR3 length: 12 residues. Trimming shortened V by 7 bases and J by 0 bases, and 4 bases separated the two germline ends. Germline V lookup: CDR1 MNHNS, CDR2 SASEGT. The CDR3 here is CASTSSGNTIYF. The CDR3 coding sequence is TGTGCCAGCACAAGCTCTGGAAACACCATATATTTT.

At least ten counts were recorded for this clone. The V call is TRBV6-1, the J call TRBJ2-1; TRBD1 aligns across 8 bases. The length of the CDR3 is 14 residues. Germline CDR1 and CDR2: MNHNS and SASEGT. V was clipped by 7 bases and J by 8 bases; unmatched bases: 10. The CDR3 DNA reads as TGTGCCAGCAAAGGACAGGGTAGGGTGGATGAGCAGTTCTTC. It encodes CASKGQGRVDEQFF.